The subject of this entry is one T cell receptor (beta chain). Its matching antigen is unknown. MiXCR was run by TCRdb on the RT-PCR reads, yielding one entry per CDR3 protein. The sample contains about 700,000 distinct CDR3 sequences, less than 15% of which appear only once. This sample is part of a study of response to subunit inactivated influenza vaccine. Study-wide results and limits: Authors suggested each seasonal influenza vaccination recruits few new T cells.

Germline V lookup: CDR1 LGHNA, CDR2 YSLEER. Trimming shortened V by 0 bases and J by 3 bases, and 12 bases separated the two germline ends. The CDR3 spans 16 residues. The sequences come from PBMCs from blood, collected roughly 2 weeks before vaccination. This sequence was found in a man aged 50 to 60 who received an inactivated influenza vaccine. This chain joins TRBV4-3 and TRBJ2-1; D tentatively reads TRBD1 or TRBD2 (5 bases each). The CDR3 DNA reads TGCGCCAGCAGCCAAGATTGGGGACCTAACTACAATGAGCAGTTCTTC. The encoded protein is CASSQDWGPNYNEQFF.